This is a list of T cell receptor beta chains from one sample in a study of tumor-infiltrating lymphocytes in primary liver carcinoma. TCRdb called the multiplex PCR reads again in MiXCR, with one record for every CDR3 protein. This sample carries 300,000 to 400,000 distinct CDR3 sequences, about 61% of them seen once, and the ten largest clones take 5.5% to 7%. The sequencing input was peripheral blood. These receptors were collected from a man aged 35 to 55 with primary liver carcinoma and hepatitis B virus infection. CDR3s include the opening cysteine and the closing phenylalanine or tryptophan. The D gene is left open where the match is weak. Where a row states a size, it is once, few, many or the class of an expanded clone; other rows omit it.

TRBJ2-3 NA NA TRBV4-3 TGCGCCAGCAACCAAGAACTAGGCCTCGTAACGCAGTATTTT CASNQELGLVTQYF
TRBJ2-5 many TRBD2 TRBV6-5 TGTGCCAGCAAAAGACTAGCAATGGGAGAGACCCAGTACTTC CASKRLAMGETQYF
TRBJ1-1 few NA TRBV29-1 TGCAGCGTGGGGGACACTGAAGCTTTCTTT CSVGDTEAFF
TRBJ2-7 many NA TRBV29-1 TGCAGCGTTGAAGGGGACACCCGGTTGGAGCAGTACTTC CSVEGDTRLEQYF
TRBJ2-6 NA NA TRBV28 TGTGCCAGCAGTATCGTCTCTGGGGCCAACGTCCTGACTTTC CASSIVSGANVLTF
TRBJ2-7 many TRBD1 TRBV5-1 TGCGCCAGCAGCGCTCGGGACAGGGGGGACTACGAGCAGTACTTC CASSARDRGDYEQYF
TRBJ2-7 NA NA TRBV5-1 TGCGCCTGCAGCTTCGCTAGAGGGACCTACGAGCAGTACTTC CACSFARGTYEQYF
TRBJ2-1 many NA TRBV6-5 TGTGCCAGCAGTTACCGGAGTGGGAGTTCTAAGAATGAGCAGTTCTTC CASSYRSGSSKNEQFF
TRBJ2-3 many TRBD1 TRBV4-2 TGTGCCAGCAGCCTAACCGGGACAGGGACGACAGATACGCAGTATTTT CASSLTGTGTTDTQYF
TRBJ2-5 NA NA TRBV5-1 TGCGCCAACAGCTTACAGGGACACCAAGTGACCCAGTACTTC CANSLQGHQVTQYF
TRBJ1-6 NA NA TRBV6-1 TGTGCCAGCGTTTTCTCAGCAGGGAACTCACCCCTCCACTTT CASVFSAGNSPLHF
TRBJ1-3 once NA TRBV12-3/TRBV12-4 TGTGCCAGCAGCCCGGTCATCGCTGGAAACACCATATATTTT CASSPVIAGNTIYF
TRBJ2-7 NA NA TRBV6-6 TGTGCCAGCAGTTACGGGTGGTCCTACGGGCAGTACTTC CASSYGWSYGQYF
TRBJ2-7 medium-sized TRBD1 TRBV6-5 TGTGCCAGCAGGCCCGGACAGGCAGCATCCTTTTACGAGCAGTACTTC CASRPGQAASFYEQYF
TRBJ1-5 many NA TRBV12-3/TRBV12-4 TGTGCCAGCAGTTCCAGGACGGTAGGGTTGCCCCAGCATTTT CASSSRTVGLPQHF
TRBJ2-3 few TRBD2 TRBV29-1 TGCAGCGTTGTCGTCCTAGCGGGAGGAACAGATACGCAGTATTTT CSVVVLAGGTDTQYF
TRBJ1-5 once NA TRBV4-1 TGCGCCAACAGCAATACAGATCAGCCCCGGCATTTT CANSNTDQPRHF
TRBJ2-1 NA TRBD2 TRBV14 TGTGCCAGTGGATCTAGCGGGATCTTTGAGCAGTTCTTC CASGSSGIFEQFF
TRBJ2-1 NA NA TRBV11-1 TGTGCCAGTAGCGGCGGGGCCAACCTATACAGTGAGCAGTTCTTC CASSGGANLYSEQFF
TRBJ1-2 NA NA TRBV6-6 TGTGCCAGCAGTTACATAAAGGGGGGAGATGGCTACACCTTC CASSYIKGGDGYTF
TRBJ2-7 NA TRBD1 TRBV6-6 TGTGCCAGCAATTCAGACAGGGAATTCATACGTGAGCAGTACTTC CASNSDREFIREQYF
TRBJ2-2 NA NA TRBV25-1 TGTGCCATCAGTGATCACGGGGGTGACGGGGAGCTGTTTTTT CAISDHGGDGELFF
TRBJ1-4 many NA TRBV6-1 TGTGCCAGCAGTGAACGCGGGGGAGTAAATGAAAAACTGTTTTTT CASSERGGVNEKLFF
TRBJ2-5 few NA TRBV30 TGTGCCTGGAGCCTAGGGGGTTTGGGGACCCAGTACTTC CAWSLGGLGTQYF
TRBJ2-1 NA TRBD2 TRBV29-1 TGCAGCGTTGAAGGGTCTGGGACTAGCGGGATCAATGAGCAGTTATTC CSVEGSGTSGINEQLF
TRBJ2-7 few NA TRBV4-1 TGCGCCAGCAGCCGGTCCGGTAGCTCCTACGAGCAGTACTTC CASSRSGSSYEQYF
TRBJ1-2 many TRBD1 TRBV5-1 TGCGCCAGCAGCACGACAGGGGGCGACGGCTACACCTTC CASSTTGGDGYTF
TRBJ2-1 NA TRBD2 TRBV11-2 TGTGACAGTAGCCCCCTAGCGGGAGAGCAGTTCTTC CDSSPLAGEQFF
TRBJ1-1 once NA TRBV28 TGTGCCAGCCGGAGGGGGGGCCGTGACACTGAAGCTTTCTTT CASRRGGRDTEAFF
TRBJ1-1 NA TRBD1 TRBV11-2 TGTACCAGCAGTAAAGGGGCAGGGGGAATGAACACTGAAGCTTCCTTT CTSSKGAGGMNTEASF
TRBJ1-1 NA NA TRBV29-1 TGCAGGGTTGAATCCAACGGGAACACCGAAGCTTTCTTT CRVESNGNTEAFF
TRBJ2-5 NA NA TRBV12-3/TRBV12-4 TGTGCCAGCAGTCTCACATCCGGAACGGCCCAAGAGACCCAGTGCTTC CASSLTSGTAQETQCF
TRBJ1-1 NA NA TRBV6-5 TGTGCCAGCAGACGCGAGGGGCGAGGCATTGAGGCTTTCTTT CASRREGRGIEAFF
TRBJ2-7 many TRBD1 TRBV12-3/TRBV12-4 TGTGCCAGCAGTTTAAGCCAGGGGGCCTACGAGCAGTACTTC CASSLSQGAYEQYF
TRBJ1-2 many NA TRBV29-1 TGCAGCGTCCCTAAAGTTAACTATGGCTACACCTTC CSVPKVNYGYTF
TRBJ1-2 NA NA TRBV30 TGTGCCTGGAGTCGAGCAGGGGCTAGGGACTATGGCTACACCTTC CAWSRAGARDYGYTF
TRBJ2-1 few NA TRBV12-3/TRBV12-4 TGTGCCAGCAGCTCAACTTGGGGGGAGCAGTTCTTC CASSSTWGEQFF
TRBJ2-1 NA NA TRBV6-1 TGTGCCAGCAGTGAAATTGGGACTGGTGAGCAGTTCTTC CASSEIGTGEQFF
TRBJ2-1 NA TRBD2 TRBV11-2 TGTGCCAGCAGAGCCGGGACTAGCAGCTTCAATGAACAGTTCTTC CASRAGTSSFNEQFF
TRBJ1-2 NA NA TRBV11-1 TGTACGAGTAGCCGAAACGTCGGGTTTAACTATGGCTACACCTTC CTSSRNVGFNYGYTF
TRBJ2-2 few TRBD1 TRBV6-5 TGTGCCAGCAGTAGAACTCGGACAGGGAGTTACACCGGGGAGCTGTTTTTT CASSRTRTGSYTGELFF
TRBJ2-1 few NA TRBV30 TGTGCCTGGAGTGTACGATGGAGGGAGTCCACGGGGAATGAGCAGTTCTTC CAWSVRWRESTGNEQFF
TRBJ1-5 NA NA TRBV11-2 TGTGCTAGCAGCTTAGGAGGGGCGGGGGATCAGTCCCAGCATTTT CASSLGGAGDQSQHF
TRBJ2-3 NA TRBD1 TRBV11-2 TGTGCCAGCCCTGACAGGGGGTTTTATTATACGCAGTATTTT CASPDRGFYYTQYF
TRBJ2-2 NA NA TRBV11-2 TGTGCCAGCAGCACAGGGAACACCGGAGGGCTGTTTTTT CASSTGNTGGLFF
TRBJ2-1 NA NA TRBV2 TGTGCCAGCAGCGATCAGGGCCCCTCGACTGAGCAGTTCTTC CASSDQGPSTEQFF
TRBJ2-1 NA NA TRBV5-1 TGCGCCAGCAGCCTAGGGCCGAAGGGGGAGCAGTTCTTC CASSLGPKGEQFF
TRBJ2-2 NA NA TRBV11-2 TGTGCCAGCAGTCAACAGGGTTCCGGGGAACTGTTTTTT CASSQQGSGELFF
TRBJ2-7 many NA TRBV4-1 TGCGCCAGCAGCCACCCATCAGGGAAAACTGGGGAGCAGTACTTC CASSHPSGKTGEQYF
TRBJ2-7 NA NA TRBV11-2 TGTGCCAGTAGCTTAGACCCTGCGGGCGAGCAGTGCTTC CASSLDPAGEQCF
TRBJ1-1 NA NA TRBV6-6 TGTGCCAGCAGCAACTTGGTACACAAGCGGGAGGTGAACATTGAAGCTTTCTTT CASSNLVHKREVNIEAFF
TRBJ1-1 NA NA TRBV5-5 TGTGCCAGCAGCAGCGTACAGGGATACACTGAAGCTTTCTTT CASSSVQGYTEAFF
TRBJ2-7 NA NA TRBV30 TGTGCCTGGAGTGAACAGGATCTAAACTCCTACGAGCACTACTTC CAWSEQDLNSYEHYF
TRBJ1-2 NA NA TRBV11-2 TGTGGCAACAGCCGAGGACCAGGTTTCGACTACACCTTC CGNSRGPGFDYTF
TRBJ1-1 NA NA TRBV29-1 TGCAGCGTTGTGGTAAGGGACACTGATGCTTTCTTT CSVVVRDTDAFF
TRBJ2-7 NA TRBD2 TRBV5-1 TGCGCCAGCAGCCGAGACGGGACTAGCTCCTACGAGCAGTACTTC CASSRDGTSSYEQYF
TRBJ2-7 once TRBD2 TRBV11-2 TGTGCCGGCAGCTTACTAGCGGCGGTAACTTACGAGCAGTACTTC CAGSLLAAVTYEQYF
TRBJ2-5 many NA TRBV6-6 TGTGCCAGCAGTTGGGCCAGGAAAGAGACCCAGTACTTC CASSWARKETQYF
TRBJ2-1 NA TRBD1 TRBV12-5 TGTGCTAGTGGTCCCGGGACAGTAGATGAGCAGCTCTTC CASGPGTVDEQLF
TRBJ2-7 NA NA TRBV6-5 TGTGCCAGCAGGGAACCTGGACTACGTGGCGCTGAGCAGTACTTC CASREPGLRGAEQYF